One sample yielded the 30 T cell receptor beta chains listed below, sequenced in a study of graft-versus-host responses after intestinal transplantation. TCRdb keeps only in-frame clones here, not all; method: immunoSEQ multiplex PCR. The data hold around 71,000 clones, with about 94% observed a single time. These receptors have no known antigen. The material sequenced was unstimulated CD8+ T cells sorted from spleen or lymph node cells, taken before intestinal transplant. The source of these receptors is a human donor who received an intestinal transplant.

The CDR3 DNA reads TGTGCCAGCAGTTCCCAGACAGGGATACAAGAGGCCCAGTACTTC. This encodes CASSSQTGIQEAQYF. The chain joins TRBV6-5 to TRBJ2-7, with 7 positions matching TRBD1. The V gene's germline CDR1 is MNHEY and CDR2 SVGAGI. The CDR3 runs to 15 residues. The trim removed 4 bases at V and 10 bases at J, leaving 16 bases unmatched.

The CDR3, as DNA: TGTGCCACCAGCGGACCGGGCCAACCAGGGAATGAGCAGTTCTTC. Translated: CATSGPGQPGNEQFF. The chain has TRBV15 and TRBJ2-1, with D perhaps matching TRBD1 (5 bases). Germline-derived CDR1 and CDR2 are LNHNV and YYDKDF (reference sequence). The CDR3 totals 15 residues. Trimming took off 5 bases at V and 7 bases at J, with 18 bases between the two ends.

This sequence joins TRBV28 and TRBJ2-7, with 8 bases lining up with TRBD2. Germline V gene data show CDR1 as MDHEN and CDR2 as SYDVKM. With V trimmed by 3 bases and J by 0 bases, 7 bases remained unmatched. The CDR3 sequence is 16 residues long. The CDR3 DNA is TGTGCCAGCAGTTTCATGACTAGCGCGAGCTCCTACGAGCAGTACTTC. This gives the protein CASSFMTSASSYEQYF.

The CDR3 nucleotides read TGTGCCAGCAGCTTACGCGGGACAGGGGGAGACGAGCAGTACTTC. This encodes CASSLRGTGGDEQYF. The rearrangement uses TRBV7-9 and TRBJ2-7; 11 bases agree with TRBD1. Losses at the gene ends were 2 bases for V and 5 bases for J; bases not matched to a gene: 5. This CDR3 region has 15 residues. The germline V gene encodes CDR1 SEHNR and CDR2 FQNEAQ (reference sequence). Full variable domain (outside the CDR3, taken from reference TRBV7-9 and TRBJ2-7): DTGVSQNPRHKITKRGQNVTFRCDPISEHNRLYWYRQTLGQGPEFLTYFQNEAQLEKSRLLSDRFSAERPKGSFSTLEIQRTEQGDSAMYLCASSLRGTGGDEQYFGPGTRLTVT.

The chain uses TRBV7-9 and TRBJ1-2; weak D call: TRBD1 (6 bases). Germline CDR1 SEHNR, CDR2 FQNEAQ (reference sequence). Trimming shortened V by 0 bases and J by 4 bases, and 6 bases separated the two germline ends. The CDR3 length is 13 residues. DNA for the CDR3: TGTGCCAGCAGCTTAGCAGGGGGCTATGGCTACACCTTC. Translated, it gives CASSLAGGYGYTF.

In regard to this clone: This sample also contains other DNA sequences that code for the same CDR3. The rearrangement joins TRBV6-5 to TRBJ2-1, with D possibly matching TRBD2 (5 bases). V dropped 0 bases and J dropped 7 bases, with 7 bases sitting between them. Per germline, CDR1 MNHEY and CDR2 SVGAGI. The CDR3 is made up of 13 amino acids. CDR3 nucleotides: TGTGCCAGCAGTTACTCGGGAGTGAATGAGCAGTTCTTC. Its translation: CASSYSGVNEQFF.

The rearrangement joins TRBV27 to TRBJ1-5, with D hard to call. Deletions cut 1 base from V and 7 bases from J, with 14 bases between. The CDR3 spans 15 residues. The germline V gene has CDR1 MNHEY and CDR2 SMNVEV (reference sequence). This chain's CDR3 is CASSLYFGVWQPQHF. DNA for the CDR3: TGTGCCAGCAGTTTATATTTTGGGGTATGGCAGCCCCAGCATTTT.

The chain is built from TRBV6-1 and TRBJ1-2; weak D call: TRBD1 (6 bases). CDR3 length: 14 amino acids. The germline gives CDR1 MNHNS, CDR2 SASEGT. The V end lost 3 bases, the J end lost 4 bases, and 12 bases lay between the germline ends. The CDR3 bases are TGTGCCAGCAGTGATAGGGACACCCGCTATGGCTACACCTTC. Its translation is CASSDRDTRYGYTF.

The chain's CDR3 is CATSTGRGNTIYF. DNA of the CDR3: TGCGCCACTTCGACAGGGAGAGGAAACACCATATATTTT. This chain uses TRBV10-2 with TRBJ1-3; 7 positions match TRBD1. The CDR3 spans 13 residues. Germline V gives CDR1 WSHSY, CDR2 SAAADI. Trimming at V came to 10 bases and at J to 4 bases, leaving 7 bases not matched to a gene.

V gene TRBV9 combines with J gene TRBJ2-6; TRBD1 is a possible D gene (6 bases). CDR1 and CDR2 from the germline V gene are SGDLS and YYNGEE. The CDR3 runs to 16 residues. V was shortened by 3 bases and J by 2 bases, with 12 bases between the two germline ends. CDR3 protein: CASSETGTAGANVLTF. CDR3 sequence (DNA): TGTGCCAGCAGCGAAACAGGGACGGCTGGGGCCAACGTCCTGACTTTC.

J is TRBJ2-7 and V is TRBV10-2; the D gene is possibly TRBD2 (6 bases). The V end lost 6 bases, the J end lost 0 bases, and 27 bases lay between the germline ends. Germline CDR1 and CDR2: WSHSY and SAAADI. CDR3 length equals 19 residues. The CDR3 region has the DNA TGCGCCAGCAGGCCCGAGGGGCGGGCCTCGGGGGAGTTCTCCTACGAGCAGTACTTC. Protein: CASRPEGRASGEFSYEQYF.

CDR3 DNA sequence: TGTGCCAGCAGGCCTCGGACTAGCGGGAGTACAGATACGCAGTATTTT. As protein: CASRPRTSGSTDTQYF. V is TRBV27 and J is TRBJ2-3; TRBD2 agrees at 13 bases. The ends lost 6 bases at V and 3 bases at J; junction bases unmatched: 6. The CDR3 extends over 16 amino acids. The germline V gene has CDR1 MNHEY and CDR2 SMNVEV (reference sequence).

V and J are TRBV27 and TRBJ1-3; D may be TRBD1 (6 bases). V was shortened by 6 bases and J by 2 bases, with 17 bases between the two germline ends. Germline assignment: CDR1 MNHEY and CDR2 SMNVEV (reference sequence). The length of the CDR3 is 16 residues. The CDR3 loop is CASSPSGGRTGNTIYF. The CDR3 region has the DNA TGTGCCAGCAGCCCCTCCGGGGGCAGAACTGGAAACACCATATATTTT.

The chain is built from TRBV28 and TRBJ2-7, with TRBD1 as a possible D gene (6 bases). CDR3 length equals 14 residues. The V and J ends lost 4 bases and 3 bases respectively, with 13 bases between them. Germline CDR1 reads MDHEN; CDR2 reads SYDVKM. DNA for the CDR3: TGTGCCAGCAGTTCCACAGGGTGGTTCTACGAGCAGTACTTC. Its protein is CASSSTGWFYEQYF.

The sample holds one count of this clone. The chain recombines TRBV28 with TRBJ2-5, with a tentative D call TRBD1 (6 bases). V was pared by 3 bases and J by 1 base, with 12 bases between. This CDR3 has 15 residues. Germline V gene data show CDR1 as MDHEN and CDR2 as SYDVKM. CDR3: CASSFLGQLQETQYF. The CDR3 bases are TGTGCCAGCAGTTTCCTAGGACAGCTCCAAGAGACCCAGTACTTC. Complete variable domain (other parts from reference TRBV28 and TRBJ2-5): DVKVTQSSRYLVKRTGEKVFLECVQDMDHENMFWYRQDPGLGLRLIYFSYDVKMKEKGDIPEGYSVSREKKERFSLILESASTNQTSMYLCASSFLGQLQETQYFGPGTRLLVL.

The chain uses TRBV4-1 and TRBJ2-7; 8 positions agree with TRBD2. J gave up 4 bases and V 4 bases, and 9 bases lay outside the gene matches. Germline V gene sequence: CDR1 MGHRA, CDR2 YSYEKL. The CDR3 length is 15 residues. DNA of the CDR3: TGCGCCAGCAGCCCCGCGGCGGGAGGCTTGTACGAGCAGTACTTC. Amino acid sequence: CASSPAAGGLYEQYF.

The V and J genes are TRBV7-6 and TRBJ2-7; D not resolved. The germline V gene encodes CDR1 SGHVS and CDR2 FNYEAQ. Trimming took off 0 bases at V and 6 bases at J, with 9 bases between the two ends. The CDR3 runs 13 residues. This CDR3 is CASSLAPESEQYF. In nucleotides, the CDR3 is TGTGCCAGCAGCTTAGCTCCGGAAAGCGAGCAGTACTTC.

This chain joins TRBV2 and TRBJ2-5; D perhaps matches TRBD2 (6 bases). Per the germline V gene, CDR1 is SNHLY and CDR2 is FYNNEI. The CDR3 has 16 residues. V lost 2 bases, J lost 3 bases, and 16 bases lay in between. Here the CDR3 DNA reads TGTGCCAGCAGTGAAATCGGAGGGGACGAAGAAGAGACCCAGTACTTC. Protein sequence: CASSEIGGDEEETQYF.

The chain is built from TRBV27 and TRBJ2-3, with D possibly being TRBD1 or TRBD2 (5 bases each). CDR3 length: 16 residues. The germline V gene encodes CDR1 MNHEY and CDR2 SMNVEV (reference sequence). V was clipped by 4 bases and J by 0 bases, with 14 bases between them. The CDR3 sequence: CASSSGTEASTDTQYF. CDR3 in DNA: TGTGCCAGCAGTTCCGGGACGGAGGCTAGCACAGATACGCAGTATTTT.

The chain carries TRBV7-6 and TRBJ1-1, with TRBD1 as a possible D gene (5 bases). The CDR3 is 16 amino acids. Per germline, CDR1 SGHVS and CDR2 FNYEAQ. Trimming cost V 0 bases and J 4 bases, with 15 bases left between them. The CDR3 region has the DNA TGTGCCAGCAGCTTAGCACAGGTCGGGACGGGCACTGAAGCTTTCTTT. This codes for CASSLAQVGTGTEAFF.

The chain carries TRBV6-6 and TRBJ1-1; D is possibly TRBD1 (5 bases). The CDR3 contains 14 residues. The germline V gene encodes CDR1 MNHNY and CDR2 SVGAGI (reference sequence). The V and J ends lost 0 bases and 8 bases respectively, with 13 bases between them. Written as DNA, the CDR3 is TGTGCCAGCAGTTACTCGGGGCCACAGTTGGAAGCTTTCTTT. Amino acids: CASSYSGPQLEAFF.

V and J are TRBV7-3 and TRBJ1-1; D call uncertain. Per germline, CDR1 SGHTA and CDR2 FQGTGA. Trimming took off 5 bases at V and 0 bases at J, with 13 bases between the two ends. The CDR3 consists of 15 residues. The CDR3 nucleotides are TGTGCCAGCAGCCTAAACCCCAGCCTGAACACTGAAGCTTTCTTT. Translation: CASSLNPSLNTEAFF.

This clone appeared a single time. V usage is TRBV27 and J usage is TRBJ1-2; 7 bases match TRBD1. Germline V gene sequence: CDR1 MNHEY, CDR2 SMNVEV (reference sequence). The V and J ends lost 2 bases and 4 bases, in that order; junction bases with no gene match: 1. This CDR3 spans 13 amino acids. The CDR3 loop reads CASSLGDSYGYTF. Written as DNA, the CDR3 is TGTGCCAGCAGTTTAGGGGACAGCTATGGCTACACCTTC.

This clone was detected only once. The chain has TRBV2 and TRBJ2-7, with TRBD1 identical over 10 bases. The CDR3 is made up of 16 amino acids. V lost 8 bases, J lost 2 bases, and 12 bases stayed unmatched. Germline CDR1 SNHLY, CDR2 FYNNEI. The CDR3: CASWNWTGQGPYEQYF. The CDR3 nucleotides read TGTGCCAGCTGGAATTGGACGGGACAGGGGCCCTACGAGCAGTACTTC.

The chain couples TRBV27 to TRBJ2-1; 7 bases agree with TRBD2. V dropped 6 bases and J dropped 3; count of bases not matched to a gene: 8. There are 15 residues in the CDR3. Germline values: CDR1 MNHEY, CDR2 SMNVEV (reference sequence). In DNA, the CDR3 is TGTGCCAGCAGAAGCGGGAATCGCTACTACAATGAGCAGTTCTTC. Its protein product is CASRSGNRYYNEQFF.

The chain has TRBV2 and TRBJ2-3, with 9 bases that match TRBD2. The V segment lost 7 bases and the J segment 6 bases; nucleotides outside the gene matches: 8. The CDR3 covers 14 residues. CDR1 SNHLY and CDR2 FYNNEI come from the germline V gene. CDR3 region: CASKASGMRDTQYF. The CDR3 coding sequence is TGTGCCAGCAAAGCTAGCGGGATGAGGGATACGCAGTATTTT.

The chain recombines TRBV28 with TRBJ1-1; no clear D gene. Trimming pared 4 bases from V and 1 base from J, leaving 7 bases between. The CDR3 loop spans 13 amino acids. Germline CDR1 MDHEN, CDR2 SYDVKM. CDR3 coding DNA: TGTGCCAGCAGTTCGCCCTCGAACACTGAAGCTTTCTTT. Translation gives CASSSPSNTEAFF.

The chain is built from TRBV11-2 and TRBJ1-2; D call uncertain. Per the germline V gene, CDR1 is SGHAT and CDR2 is FQNNGV. Deletions cut 0 bases from V and 10 bases from J, with 21 bases between. This CDR3 is 16 amino acids long. CDR3 in DNA: TGTGCCAGCAGCTTAGATCTTGGCAGGCCAAATATATTCTACACCTTC. Amino acids: CASSLDLGRPNIFYTF.

The genes are TRBV5-1 and TRBJ2-1, with 9 bases aligning to TRBD2. The ends lost 10 bases at V and 5 bases at J; junction bases unmatched: 4. CDR3 length equals 12 residues. Germline V CDR1 and CDR2: SGHRS, YFSETQ. Written as DNA, the CDR3 is TGCGCCTGGACTAGCGAGAACAATGAGCAGTTCTTC. Its translation: CAWTSENNEQFF.

This clone was counted a single time. The V call is TRBV7-8, the J call TRBJ2-7; 8 bases line up with TRBD1. The CDR3 covers 17 residues. J lost 5 bases, V lost 0 bases, and 12 bases had no gene match. Germline V gene data show CDR1 as SGHVS and CDR2 as FQNEAQ. The CDR3, as DNA: TGTGCCAGCAGCTTAGCGCGGATGCGACAGGGGAAGAACGAGCAGTACTTC. Encoded protein: CASSLARMRQGKNEQYF.